This T cell receptor (beta chain) was retrieved from a study of graft-versus-host responses after intestinal transplantation. For the study at large: Tacrolimus plus steroids were given to all recipients for 2 to 4 years, preceded by anti-thymocyte globulin induction.

Note on this clone: Its matching antigen is unknown.

Repertoires were generated with immunoSEQ multiplex PCR, while TCRdb's copy carries only in-frame clones and drops some. Found here are just over 95,000 clones, 80% to 95% of them singletons; the top ten hold around 0.17%. Losses at the gene ends were 0 bases for V and 4 bases for J; bases not matched to a gene: 5. This CDR3 contains 16 residues. Germline CDR1 is SGHRS and CDR2 is YFSETQ. The material sequenced was unstimulated CD4+ T cells sorted from spleen or lymph node cells, taken before intestinal transplant. This receptor was identified in a human donor who received an intestinal transplant. The chain has TRBV5-1 and TRBJ2-1; TRBD1 aligns across 9 bases. CDR3: CASSLAGQGLYNEQFF. Here the CDR3 DNA reads TGCGCCAGCAGCTTGGCGGGACAGGGTTTATACAATGAGCAGTTCTTC.